These 8 T cell receptor beta chains share one sample of origin, sequenced in a study of T cells after yellow fever vaccination (dated by TCRdb to between 2018 and 2020). Reading the label with the study, this specimen's treatment or condition is: live attenuated yellow fever vaccine strain. The library was produced with 5' RACE. The instrument given in TCRdb is Illumina NovaSeq 6000. TCRdb ran its own pipeline on the public reads, namely fastp trimming at Q25 and MiXCR clone calling, and kept in-frame beta chains. CDR3 protein sequences are deduplicated, and each keeps its most common genes and DNA. This sample gives under 200,000 distinct CDR3 sequences in total; approximately 10% of them show up just once. The ten biggest clones cover 30% to 45% of the sample. The sequencing here drew on CD8+ T cells sorted from PBMCs, taken 15 days after the yellow fever booster vaccination. Receptor source: a man between 18 and 29 years old who received the YFV17D yellow fever vaccine.

This clonotype was observed many times. The chain recombines TRBV4-2 with TRBJ1-2; 7 bases fit TRBD1. This CDR3 has 16 residues. Unmatched junction bases numbered 7, after V lost 0 bases and J lost 3 bases. CDR1 LGHNA and CDR2 YNFKEQ come from the germline V gene. CDR3 in amino acids: CASSQEGTVVYYGYTF. CDR3 coding DNA: TGTGCCAGCAGCCAAGAGGGGACAGTCGTTTACTATGGCTACACCTTC.

The chain uses TRBV27 and TRBJ1-5, with a possible D match to TRBD1 (6 bases). V lost 2 bases and J 7 bases, leaving 15 bases between the germline ends. This CDR3 region has 15 residues. Germline V gives CDR1 MNHEY, CDR2 SMNVEV (reference sequence). The CDR3 loop reads CASSLGVGGAQPQHF. In DNA form, the CDR3 reads TGTGCCAGCAGTTTAGGGGTGGGGGGCGCGCAGCCCCAGCATTTT.

This clonotype was detected only a few times. The chain couples TRBV2 to TRBJ2-7; TRBD1 agrees at 7 bases. The junction had 9 bases not matched to a gene; V was cut back by 10 bases and J by 3 bases. The CDR3 extends over 13 amino acids. The germline V gene has CDR1 SNHLY and CDR2 FYNNEI. The CDR3 sequence is CATTRTGDYEQYF. CDR3 DNA: TGTGCCACCACCCGGACAGGTGACTACGAGCAGTACTTC.

The chain recombines TRBV7-9 with TRBJ2-3; 7 bases agree with TRBD2. Per the germline V gene, CDR1 is SEHNR and CDR2 is FQNEAQ (reference sequence). With V trimmed by 2 bases and J by 2 bases, 4 bases remained unmatched. This CDR3 contains 15 residues. The CDR3 DNA follows: TGTGCCAGCAGCTTATCGAGGGACTACACAGATACGCAGTATTTT. Translating gives CASSLSRDYTDTQYF.

This sequence joins TRBV27 and TRBJ2-2; D may correspond to TRBD1 or TRBD2 (6 bases each). The CDR3 extends over 16 amino acids. V lost 7 bases and J lost 6, with 21 bases in between. Per germline, CDR1 MNHEY and CDR2 SMNVEV (reference sequence). CDR3 protein: CASTYVAGGAAGELFF. The CDR3 DNA sequence: TGTGCCAGCACCTATGTGGCCGGGGGCGCGGCCGGGGAGCTGTTTTTT.

The chain is built from TRBV7-3 and TRBJ2-5, with a tentative D call TRBD2 (6 bases). The length of the CDR3 is 14 residues. The ends were cut back, 1 base at V and 4 bases at J, with 10 bases in the middle. Germline CDR1 reads SGHTA; CDR2 reads FQGTGA. The DNA of the CDR3 is TGTGCCAGCAGCTTAAACACTAGCCCAGAGACCCAGTACTTC. Translating it yields CASSLNTSPETQYF.

This clonotype was seen only a few times. The chain has TRBV5-6 and TRBJ2-3; 8 bases fit TRBD1. CDR1 is SGHDT, CDR2 YYEEEE, per germline. The CDR3 is 17 amino acids. J was trimmed by 0 bases and V by 0 bases; bases with no gene match: 6. The CDR3: CASSLAYRGFSTDTQYF. Written as DNA, the CDR3 is TGTGCCAGCAGCTTGGCGTACAGGGGGTTTAGCACAGATACGCAGTATTTT.

This clonotype was found many times. The gene calls are TRBV3-1 and TRBJ2-2, with a weak D call TRBD1 (5 bases). V was shortened by 1 base and J by 0 bases, with 6 bases between the two germline ends. CDR3 length: 15 residues. Germline loops: CDR1 LGHDT, CDR2 YNNKEL (reference sequence). The CDR3 coding sequence is TGTGCCAGCAGCCAAGTGACAGCGAACACCGGGGAGCTGTTTTTT. Amino acid sequence: CASSQVTANTGELFF.